The source of this T cell receptor (beta chain) is a study of T cell responses to AZD1222 COVID-19 vaccine. The CDR3 length is 17 residues. Germline loops: CDR1 SGHRS, CDR2 YFSETQ. After removal of 4 bases from V and 4 bases from J, the junction contained 6 bases not matched to a gene. Study results and caveats: Mostly white British, mostly female donors; authors suggested clonal diversity may be underestimated. After the peak T cell response, and only then, were repertoires sampled. Spike-specific TCR breadth and depth went up after people got two AZD1222 doses. Regions left unmutated in variants are reportedly the target of nearly half of spike-specific TCRs.

Clones were sequenced by immunoSEQ multiplex PCR, and TCRdb holds only the in-frame ones, with some missing. The sample holds 150,000 or so clones. For this clone: Its target is not known.

The specimen sequenced was peripheral blood. The chain is built from TRBV5-1 and TRBJ2-1, with 15 bases fitting TRBD2. This clonotype originated in an adult in good health. This chain's CDR3 is CASSPGLAGGLYNEQFF. The CDR3 DNA reads TGCGCCAGCAGCCCGGGACTAGCGGGGGGCCTATACAATGAGCAGTTCTTC.